The 20 T cell receptor beta chains below come from one sample, sequenced in a study of cytomegalovirus exposure and HLA in healthy donors (dated by TCRdb to about 2017). Library creation used the immunoSEQ multiplex PCR assay. For the multiplex PCR, a mixture combining 60 forward primers for TCR Vbeta segments and 13 reverse primers for TCR Jbeta segments was used. TCRdb provides this immuneACCESS table in a form limited to in-frame rearrangements. Some clones are lacking; in checked studies, under half of them reflect an unresolved V gene, and why the rest are absent is not known. The sample records approximately 140,000 clones, around 79% of which are singletons. Jointly, the top ten make up approximately 8.8% of the sample. Sequencing input: PBMCs. These receptors originate from a woman aged 45-60 years in good health and CMV-seropositive.

The chain is built from TRBV5-4 and TRBJ2-7; possible D gene TRBD2, 6 bases. Trimming took 3 bases from V and 6 from J, leaving 19 bases between them. The V gene's germline CDR1 is SGHNT and CDR2 YYREEE (reference sequence). This CDR3 is built from 15 residues. Here the CDR3 DNA reads TGTGCCAGCAGCTCCAAGAATGTGGAGGGCGCCGAGCAGTACTTC. Translated: CASSSKNVEGAEQYF.

This chain links TRBV5-4 with TRBJ2-5; D is perhaps TRBD1 (7 bases). The CDR3 extends over 15 amino acids. Trimming took 3 bases from V and 5 from J, leaving 17 bases between them. The germline V gene encodes CDR1 SGHNT and CDR2 YYREEE (reference sequence). CDR3 coding DNA: TGTGCCAGCAGCTCCCGACAGGGACTTCGTGAGACCCAGTACTTC. This translates into CASSSRQGLRETQYF.

The rearrangement links TRBV28 to TRBJ2-7; D uncertain. CDR1 is MDHEN and CDR2 is SYDVKM in the germline V gene. V lost 6 bases to trimming and J lost 2 bases, with 8 bases between them. The CDR3 spans 12 residues. Written as DNA, the CDR3 is TGTGCCAGCAGGTTACGGGCCTACGAGCAGTACTTC. Its protein is CASRLRAYEQYF.

This rearrangement joins TRBV19 to TRBJ1-2; D ambiguous. The CDR3 is 14 amino acids. In germline, CDR1 is LNHDA, CDR2 SQIVND (reference sequence). The V gene lost 7 bases and the J gene lost 4 bases, with 16 bases spanning the gap. The CDR3 nucleotides read TGTGCCAGTAAACCCAACCCGGGGTCCTATGGCTACACCTTC. It codes for CASKPNPGSYGYTF.

The chain carries TRBV5-1 and TRBJ1-2; 10 nucleotides align to TRBD1. CDR3 length equals 14 residues. CDR1 and CDR2 from the germline V gene are SGHRS and YFSETQ. V shed 3 bases, J shed 7 bases, and the junction held 6 bases outside the gene matches. CDR3 loop: CASSWGQGQGGYTF. As DNA, the CDR3 is TGCGCCAGCAGCTGGGGACAGGGGCAAGGTGGCTACACCTTC.

The chain carries TRBV10-2 and TRBJ1-1; D is unresolved. Trimming removed 2 bases at V and 3 bases at J, with 4 bases between. The germline V gene has CDR1 WSHSY and CDR2 SAAADI. This CDR3 is built from 12 residues. As DNA, the CDR3 is TGCGCCAGCAGTGAGATATACACTGAAGCTTTCTTT. Translated: CASSEIYTEAFF.

The rearrangement links TRBV7-2 to TRBJ1-4, with D tentatively TRBD1 (5 bases). Trimming stripped 5 bases from V and 4 bases from J, with 11 bases between. This CDR3 has 14 residues. Germline CDR1 and CDR2: SGHTA and FQGNSA. The CDR3, as DNA: TGTGCCAGCAGCCAAGACAGCTATAATGAAAAACTGTTTTTT. Encoded protein: CASSQDSYNEKLFF.

V and J are TRBV19 and TRBJ2-1, with no clear D. From germline, CDR1 is LNHDA and CDR2 SQIVND (reference sequence). The CDR3 is 13 amino acids. V gave up 6 bases and J gave up 4 bases, with 10 bases separating them. CDR3 coding DNA: TGTGCCAGTAGCTGGGCAGTTTACAATGAGCAGTTCTTC. Its translation: CASSWAVYNEQFF.

As for this clone: One end of the junction does not line up with germline, which may come from a read error. The genes are TRBV7-7 and TRBJ1-3, with 7 bases that match TRBD1. The CDR3 is 14 amino acids. Germline V lookup: CDR1 SSHAT, CDR2 FNYEAQ (reference sequence). CDR3 sequence (DNA): TGTGCTAGCAGCCCAAGGGGGCCTGGAAACACCATATATTTT. It codes for CASSPRGPGNTIYF.

This chain joins TRBV10-3 and TRBJ1-3; D is uncertain. The CDR3 runs to 15 residues. The germline CDR1 and CDR2 sequences are ENHRY and SYGVKD. V dropped 0 bases and J dropped 2 bases, with 8 bases sitting between them. The CDR3 DNA is TGTGCCATCAGTGAGTCCGGTCTCCCTGGAAACACCATATATTTT. Amino acid sequence: CAISESGLPGNTIYF.

This clone came up once. The chain links TRBV11-2 to TRBJ2-3, with D possibly being TRBD2 (7 bases). This CDR3 has 13 amino acids. Germline CDR1 and CDR2: SGHAT and FQNNGV. V lost 8 bases and J 4 bases, leaving 13 bases between the germline ends. This CDR3 is CASSGGLSDTQYF. In DNA, the CDR3 is TGTGCCAGCTCGGGGGGCCTCTCAGATACGCAGTATTTT.

This sequence joins TRBV2 and TRBJ2-5; 12 nucleotides line up with TRBD2. Per germline, CDR1 SNHLY and CDR2 FYNNEI. The CDR3 contains 16 residues. The ends lost 6 bases at V and 4 bases at J; junction bases unmatched: 9. CDR3 amino acids: CASRTSGGDLGETQYF. The CDR3 region has the DNA TGTGCCAGCAGGACTAGCGGGGGAGATTTGGGAGAGACCCAGTACTTC.

This chain connects TRBV6-5 to TRBJ1-3; TRBD1 agrees at 8 bases. J gave up 4 bases and V 5 bases, and 4 bases lay outside the gene matches. Per germline, CDR1 MNHEY and CDR2 SVGAGI. The CDR3 runs 14 residues. CDR3 DNA sequence: TGTGCCAGCAGTGTGGACAGGGACGGAAACACCATATATTTT. It encodes CASSVDRDGNTIYF.

The chain recombines TRBV21-1 with TRBJ2-2; the table names TRBD2, a call not compared with the DNA. TRBV21-1 is listed as a pseudogene. CDR3 length: 15 amino acids. CDR3 nucleotide sequence: TGTGCCAGCCTGAACTCTTCCCTCCCCGGCGGGGAGCTGTTTTTT. Translated, it gives CASLNSSLPGGELFF.

This chain links TRBV9 with TRBJ2-2; no clear D gene. In germline, CDR1 is SGDLS, CDR2 YYNGEE. CDR3 length: 12 residues. V lost 4 bases, J lost 9 bases, and 10 bases lay in between. The CDR3 loop reads CASSQEHRELFF. The CDR3 region has the DNA TGTGCCAGCAGCCAGGAACACCGGGAGCTGTTTTTT. Filled out from reference TRBV9 and TRBJ2-2, the complete variable domain reads DSGVTQTPKHLITATGQRVTLRCSPRSGDLSVYWYQQSLDQGLQFLIQYYNGEERAKGNILERFSAQQFPDLHSELNLSSLELGDSALYFCASSQEHRELFFGEGSRLTVL.

V usage is TRBV10-3 and J usage is TRBJ1-2; D is undetermined. The CDR3 sequence is 13 residues long. Trimming shortened V by 2 bases and J by 4 bases, and 8 bases separated the two germline ends. Germline V CDR1 and CDR2: ENHRY, SYGVKD. The CDR3 sequence is CAISEVPTYGYTF. In DNA, the CDR3 is TGTGCCATCAGTGAGGTACCTACCTATGGCTACACCTTC.

This chain connects TRBV18 to TRBJ1-1; tentative D call: TRBD1 (6 bases). The CDR3 contains 15 residues. The germline V gene encodes CDR1 KGHSH and CDR2 LQKENI. V shed 3 bases and J shed 5 bases, with 16 bases lying between them. The CDR3 sequence: CASSPGQGWGTEAFF. In DNA form, the CDR3 reads TGTGCCAGCTCACCGGGGCAGGGGTGGGGTACTGAAGCTTTCTTT.

This clone was detected a few times. The chain carries TRBV16 and TRBJ1-5, with D tentatively TRBD1 (6 bases). V was shortened by 2 bases and J by 7 bases, with 21 bases between the two germline ends. The V gene's germline CDR1 is KGHSY and CDR2 FQNENV. This CDR3 spans 17 amino acids. The CDR3 sequence is CASSQGGPTALGQPQHF. The CDR3 DNA reads TGTGCCAGCAGCCAAGGGGGCCCAACAGCCCTGGGACAGCCCCAGCATTTT.

The genes are TRBV7-8 and TRBJ2-3; D is undetermined. This CDR3 is built from 14 residues. Germline CDR1 SGHVS, CDR2 FQNEAQ. The germline V and J ends were trimmed by 3 bases and 0 bases, with 7 bases remaining between them. The CDR3 DNA is TGTGCCAGCAGCTTTAGCCCCAGCACAGATACGCAGTATTTT. Its protein product is CASSFSPSTDTQYF.

Only one count was recorded for this clone. The CDR3 here is CATRTGIYYGYTF. CDR3 nucleotides: TGTGCCACCCGGACAGGGATATACTATGGCTACACCTTC. The chain joins TRBV28 to TRBJ1-2; 8 bases fit TRBD1. V trimming: 10 bases; J trimming: 3 bases; junction bases outside the gene matches: 7. CDR1 is MDHEN, CDR2 SYDVKM, per germline. This CDR3 comprises 13 residues.